This TCR gamma chain was recovered during a study of intestinal T cells in coeliac disease (dated by TCRdb to about 2020). The study in broad terms: Coeliac patients were found to be much younger than controls, with mean ages of approximately 16.0 versus 58 years recorded in the TRG cohort. Duodenal biopsies from some ten coeliac disease patients and some ten non-coeliac controls were included in the TCR-delta (TRD) cohort. Duodenal biopsies from some 30 coeliac disease patients and under 25 non-coeliac controls made up a second, larger TCR-gamma (TRG) cohort.

Remarks on this clone: No antigen is known for it. No base quality values were provided; no much bigger clone lies one nucleotide off.

For each case, genomic DNA was extracted from ten 5-um FFPE scrolls with the QIAamp DNA FFPE tissue kit. To test whether coeliac disease can be classified from the TCR repertoire, the study used fully anonymised formalin-fixed paraffin-embedded duodenal biopsies that were not needed for diagnosis. Library preparation employed multiplex PCR. Sequenced using an Ion Torrent PGM. The LymphoTrack kit, which has primers carrying Illumina adapters, was used to amplify TRG repertoires from 200 ng of biopsy DNA. TRG amplicons were purified using AMPure XP beads, were quantified on a 2100 Bioanalyzer, and were pooled equimolarly. Sequencing of TRG libraries was performed on an Ion PGM instrument. From the authors' description of their analysis: FastX removed reads in which more than 10% of nucleotides fell below the per-patient third-quartile quality score. IMGT/HighV-QUEST was used to align the reads, assigning V, D and J genes, identifying CDR3 regions and assessing functionality. After the sequences were translated into amino acids, every sequence predicted to be non-functional was thrown out. CDR3s were split into kmers with and without positional annotation, PCA was performed on kmer frequencies, and samples were clustered using all 1023 combinations of PCs 1-10. Leave-one-out cross-validation was used to validate the classification, with parameters re-optimised on the remaining samples in each round. Shannon diversity was calculated using the vegan R package from repeated random subsamples equal to the lowest read count. TCRdb called clones from the public reads with CATT, and repeated DNA sequences were later combined into one row. The V and J calls follow TCRdb's processing rather than the paper's. Present in this sample are over 300 gamma-chain clones, roughly half of which were seen just once. The ten largest clones represent around 40% of the sample.

Study-wide findings and limitations: Age was significantly different between the coeliac and control groups, but splitting the analysis by age did not give a significant classification. Of roughly 54 biopsies, around 51 (about 94%) were correctly classified by TRG clustering, and a leave-one-out accuracy of around 90% was reported. There was no way to tell repeated CDR3 amino acid sequences apart from PCR duplicates. FFPE-derived DNA was found to be relatively degraded, and loss of a proportion of TCR sequences in each sample was likely caused by this degradation. In training, clustering based on TRD kmers put every one of the 22 biopsies in the right class, and the leave-one-out accuracy was reported as 91%.

At the junction V is shortened by 1 base and J by 13 bases; bases outside the gene matches: 10. For CDR1 and CDR2, the germline V gene (reference sequence) lists GITISATS and ISYDGTV. The CDR3 runs 12 residues from the cysteine to the phenylalanine. The sequence is cut down to CDR3 DNA, 36 bases in frame from base 1. The sample was a duodenal biopsy. The rearranged segments are TRGV9 and TRGJ1 or TRGJ2. This receptor was obtained from a human donor with celiac disease. The CDR3 protein: CALWEVLRSKLF. Read as DNA, the sequence is TGTGCCTTGTGGGAGGTTCTACGAAGTAAACTCTTT.